This T cell receptor (beta chain) originates from a study of post-analysis software for immune sequencing data. This clonotype has just a few counts. Its specificity is unknown. Study-level points and caveats: Significantly lower normalized Chao1 diversity was found in patients with multiple sclerosis relative to controls. About five TRBV segments were more frequent in patients than controls; TRBV5-6, TRBV5-1 and TRBV20-1 belonged to this group.

This CDR3 is 13 amino acids long. Germline V lookup: CDR1 DFQATT, CDR2 SNEGSKA (reference sequence). Between the trimmed V and J ends, which lost 3 bases and 0 bases, there was a span of 8 bases. cDNA libraries for TCR beta contained unique molecular identifiers. A single record per CDR3 protein comes from TCRdb applying MiXCR to the PCR reads. The data contain approximately 770,000 distinct CDR3 sequences, around 42% of them seen just once; the ten biggest clones take up 4.9%. V and J are TRBV20-1 and TRBJ2-5; no firm D call. Sample: blood. This receptor was obtained from a girl aged 5-17 years with multiple sclerosis. CDR3 coding DNA: TGCAGTGCTAGCGGGTGGTACCAAGAGACCCAGTACTTC. Translating gives CSASGWYQETQYF.